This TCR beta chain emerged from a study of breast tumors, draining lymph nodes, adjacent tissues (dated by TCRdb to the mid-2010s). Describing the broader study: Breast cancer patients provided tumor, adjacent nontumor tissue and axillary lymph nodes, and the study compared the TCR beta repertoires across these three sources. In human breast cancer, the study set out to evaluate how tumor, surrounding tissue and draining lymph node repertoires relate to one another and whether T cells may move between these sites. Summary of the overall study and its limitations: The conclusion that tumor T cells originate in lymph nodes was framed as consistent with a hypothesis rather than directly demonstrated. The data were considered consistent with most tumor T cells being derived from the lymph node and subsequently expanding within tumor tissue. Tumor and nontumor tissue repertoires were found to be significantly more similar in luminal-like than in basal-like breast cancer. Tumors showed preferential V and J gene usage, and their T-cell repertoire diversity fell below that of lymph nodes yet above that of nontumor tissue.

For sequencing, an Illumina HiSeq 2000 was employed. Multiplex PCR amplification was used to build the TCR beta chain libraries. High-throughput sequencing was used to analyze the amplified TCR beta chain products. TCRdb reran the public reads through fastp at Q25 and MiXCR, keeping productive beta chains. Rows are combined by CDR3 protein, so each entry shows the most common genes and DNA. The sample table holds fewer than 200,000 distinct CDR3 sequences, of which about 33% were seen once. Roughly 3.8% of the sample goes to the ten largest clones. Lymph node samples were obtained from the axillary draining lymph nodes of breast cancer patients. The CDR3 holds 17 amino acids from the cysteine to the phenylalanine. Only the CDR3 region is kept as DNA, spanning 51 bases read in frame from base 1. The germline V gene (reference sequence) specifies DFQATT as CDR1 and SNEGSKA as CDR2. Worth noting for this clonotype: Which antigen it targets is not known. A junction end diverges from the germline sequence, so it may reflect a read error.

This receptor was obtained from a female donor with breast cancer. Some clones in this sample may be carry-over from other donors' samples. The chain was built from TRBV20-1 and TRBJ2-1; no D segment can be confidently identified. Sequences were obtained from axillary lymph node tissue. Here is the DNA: TGCAGTGCTAGAGAATTTAGAATGGTCAGTTCCTTCAATGAGCAGTTCTTC. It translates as CSAREFRMVSSFNEQFF.